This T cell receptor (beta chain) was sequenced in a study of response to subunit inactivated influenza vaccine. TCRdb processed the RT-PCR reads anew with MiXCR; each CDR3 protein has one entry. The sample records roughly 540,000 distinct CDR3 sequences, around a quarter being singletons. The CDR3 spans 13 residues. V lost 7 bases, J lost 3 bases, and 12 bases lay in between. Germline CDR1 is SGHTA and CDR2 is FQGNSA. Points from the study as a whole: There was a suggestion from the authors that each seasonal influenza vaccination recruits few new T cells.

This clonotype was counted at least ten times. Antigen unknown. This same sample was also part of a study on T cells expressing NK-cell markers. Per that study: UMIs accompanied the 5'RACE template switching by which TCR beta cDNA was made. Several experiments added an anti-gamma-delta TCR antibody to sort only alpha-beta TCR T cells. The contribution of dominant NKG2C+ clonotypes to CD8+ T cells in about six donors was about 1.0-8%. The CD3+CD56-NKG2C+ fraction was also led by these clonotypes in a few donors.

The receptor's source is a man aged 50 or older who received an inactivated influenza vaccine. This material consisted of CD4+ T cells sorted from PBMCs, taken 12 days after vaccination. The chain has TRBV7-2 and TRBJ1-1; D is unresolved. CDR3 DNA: TGTGCCAGCAATTCTTACTCTTACACTGAAGCTTTCTTT. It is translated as CASNSYSYTEAFF.